The 27 T cell receptor beta chains below were found in one sample sequenced in a study of blood T cell repertoires in COVID-19 (dated by TCRdb to the early 2020s). Library construction relied on the immunoSEQ multiplex PCR assay. The table was pulled from immuneACCESS by TCRdb, which kept in-frame rearrangements only. Such tables lose some clones; where checked, under half of the loss comes from unresolved V genes, and the rest has no known cause. Here the sample has fewer than 600,000 clones; around nine tenths occur a single time. 1.5% to 2% of the sample goes to the ten largest clones. What was sequenced was PBMCs or T cells enriched from blood (not recorded which). These receptor sequences come from a woman between 40 and 55 years old who had recovered from COVID-19.

In nucleotides, the CDR3 is TGTGCCAGCAGCTTGGCCCGGGACAGGGAAGCTTTCTTT. Its translation is CASSLARDREAFF. The chain employs TRBV5-4 and TRBJ1-1, with TRBD1 matching 8 bases. Germline assignment: CDR1 SGHNT and CDR2 YYREEE (reference sequence). V was pared by 0 bases and J by 8 bases, with 3 bases of the junction left unmatched. The CDR3 consists of 13 residues.

The V call is TRBV2, the J call TRBJ2-5; 9 nucleotides agree with TRBD2. The CDR3 runs to 11 residues. Germline V lookup: CDR1 SNHLY, CDR2 FYNNEI. CDR3: CGSRGGDPQYF. The CDR3 DNA is TGTGGATCGCGGGGGGGCGATCCCCAGTACTTC.

The gene calls are TRBV11-2 and TRBJ2-7; 9 bases map to TRBD1. After removal of 4 bases from V and 3 bases from J, the junction contained 4 bases not matched to a gene. The germline CDR1 and CDR2 sequences are SGHAT and FQNNGV. There are 14 residues in the CDR3. CDR3 DNA sequence: TGTGCCAGCAGCTCGTGGGACAGGGTCTACGAGCAGTACTTC. It specifies CASSSWDRVYEQYF.

In this sample, this clone turned up a few times. This chain links TRBV5-1 with TRBJ2-7; 9 nucleotides agree with TRBD2. V lost 4 bases, J lost 2 bases, and 7 bases stayed unmatched. The CDR3 length is 15 residues. Germline CDR1 reads SGHRS; CDR2 reads YFSETQ. DNA of the CDR3: TGCGCCAGCAGCCAAGGTACTAGCGGGCCCTACGAGCAGTACTTC. Amino acid sequence: CASSQGTSGPYEQYF.

The J gene is TRBJ2-7, the V gene TRBV7-8, with D perhaps TRBD2 (6 bases). V was clipped by 1 base and J by 5 bases, with 12 bases between them. The CDR3 is made up of 14 amino acids. Germline V CDR1 and CDR2: SGHVS, FQNEAQ. CDR3 nucleotide sequence: TGTGCCAGCAGCTTAGTAACTAGCTTGCACGAGCAGTACTTC. This sequence encodes CASSLVTSLHEQYF.

The chain recombines TRBV30 with TRBJ1-6; the D is unclear. Germline V gives CDR1 GTSNPN, CDR2 SVGIG (reference sequence). Trimming took off 4 bases at V and 9 bases at J, with 13 bases between the two ends. The CDR3 is 13 residues long. The CDR3 loop reads CAWTGSARSPLHF. CDR3 in DNA: TGTGCCTGGACGGGTTCGGCGCGTTCACCCCTCCACTTT.

The CDR3 reads CASSYATGLVYGYTF. The CDR3 DNA reads TGTGCCAGCAGTTACGCGACAGGGCTCGTCTATGGCTACACCTTC. J is TRBJ1-2 and V is TRBV6-5; TRBD1 matches 7 bases. CDR1 and CDR2 (germline): MNHEY, SVGAGI. Trimming removed 2 bases from V and 4 bases from J; junction bases left unmatched: 7. The CDR3 extends over 15 amino acids.

V and J are TRBV7-9 and TRBJ2-2; D may be TRBD2 (6 bases). The V gene's germline CDR1 is SEHNR and CDR2 FQNEAQ (reference sequence). V lost 5 bases, J lost 3 bases, and 22 bases lay in between. The CDR3 totals 18 residues. The CDR3 bases are TGTGCCAGCAGCCCTATGAGGGGAGGCTCCGGGGACACCGGGGAGCTGTTTTTT. Translation: CASSPMRGGSGDTGELFF. Supplemented by reference TRBV7-9 and TRBJ2-2, the full variable domain reads DTGVSQNPRHKITKRGQNVTFRCDPISEHNRLYWYRQTLGQGPEFLTYFQNEAQLEKSRLLSDRFSAERPKGSFSTLEIQRTEQGDSAMYLCASSPMRGGSGDTGELFFGEGSRLTVL.

This chain joins TRBV7-9 and TRBJ2-2; TRBD2 matches 14 bases. Trimming removed 5 bases from V and 7 bases from J; junction bases left unmatched: 6. CDR1 and CDR2 (germline): SEHNR, FQNEAQ (reference sequence). CDR3 size: 16 residues. The CDR3 nucleotides are TGTGCCAGCAGCCGACTAGCGGGAGGGCCGGTCGGGGAGCTGTTTTTT. It encodes CASSRLAGGPVGELFF.

V and J are TRBV4-3 and TRBJ1-1; D is possibly TRBD1 (5 bases). V dropped 0 bases and J dropped 11 bases, with 16 bases sitting between them. Per germline, CDR1 LGHNA and CDR2 YSLEER. This CDR3 contains 14 residues. CDR3 residues: CASSQDNGAGGAFF. DNA for the CDR3: TGCGCCAGCAGCCAAGATAATGGGGCGGGGGGGGCTTTCTTT.

The chain links TRBV12-5 to TRBJ2-1; 9 nucleotides line up with TRBD1. Per the germline V gene, CDR1 is LGHNT and CDR2 is FRNRAP. This CDR3 region has 16 residues. With V trimmed by 2 bases and J by 7 bases, 9 bases remained unmatched. The CDR3 DNA follows: TGTGCTAGTGGTTTGCTGGTTGGACAGGGGCTGAATGAGCAGTTCTTC. Translated: CASGLLVGQGLNEQFF.

This clone was seen a handful of times. The chain uses TRBV7-2 and TRBJ2-4, with a tentative D call TRBD2 (5 bases). Trimming took 7 bases from V and 6 from J, leaving 13 bases between them. The germline CDR1 and CDR2 sequences are SGHTA and FQGNSA. The CDR3 covers 13 residues. In nucleotides, the CDR3 is TGTGCCAGCACCCTAGAACGGGGAAACATTCAGTACTTC. Amino acids: CASTLERGNIQYF.

This chain uses TRBV29-1 with TRBJ1-2; D ambiguous. V lost 1 base, J lost 4 bases, and 19 bases lay in between. The CDR3 runs to 16 residues. Germline V CDR1 and CDR2: SQVTM, ANQGSEA. The DNA for the CDR3 is TGCAGCGTTGAAGGCGGAGCGGGCTCAAATCCCTATGGCTACACCTTC. Protein product: CSVEGGAGSNPYGYTF.

The DNA for the CDR3 is TGTGCCATCAGTGAGTCAGGGAAGCGGATAGGCTCCTACGAGCAGTACTTC. It encodes CAISESGKRIGSYEQYF. The V gene is TRBV10-3, the J gene TRBJ2-7, with a possible D match to TRBD2 (5 bases). Germline CDR1 and CDR2: ENHRY and SYGVKD. V was cut by 0 bases and J by 0 bases, with 15 bases left in between. This CDR3 is built from 17 residues.

The chain joins TRBV28 to TRBJ2-1; possible D gene TRBD1, 6 bases. There are 11 residues in the CDR3. The germline CDR1 and CDR2 sequences are MDHEN and SYDVKM. V was trimmed by 2 bases and J by 16 bases, leaving 12 bases between them. The CDR3 spells CASSLTQGYFF. CDR3 coding DNA: TGTGCCAGCAGTTTAACACAGGGTTATTTCTTC.

J is TRBJ2-3 and V is TRBV3-1 (or the pseudogene TRBV3-2); D is perhaps TRBD2 (6 bases). Trimming cost V 0 bases and J 1 base, with 8 bases left between them. Germline V gene sequence: CDR1 LGHDT, CDR2 YNNKEL (reference sequence). This CDR3 contains 15 residues. This chain's CDR3 is CASSQEASGTDTQYF. The CDR3 bases are TGTGCCAGCAGCCAAGAGGCTAGCGGCACAGATACGCAGTATTTT.

This sequence joins TRBV9 and TRBJ2-7; 9 bases agree with TRBD1. The J segment lost 5 bases and the V segment lost 3 bases, leaving 18 bases of the junction unmatched. The CDR3 has 18 residues. Germline loops: CDR1 SGDLS, CDR2 YYNGEE. The CDR3 loop is CASSAFPSPGQGINEQYF. CDR3 bases: TGTGCCAGCAGCGCCTTTCCCTCACCGGGACAGGGAATCAACGAGCAGTACTTC.

V usage is TRBV6-6 and J usage is TRBJ1-2, with D maybe TRBD1 (6 bases). With 10 bases removed from V and 3 bases from J, the gap between germline ends came to 15 bases. The CDR3 covers 13 residues. CDR1 MNHNY and CDR2 SVGAGI come from the germline V gene (reference sequence). The CDR3 DNA sequence: TGTGCCATCAAGGGGGATGGTGACTATGGCTACACCTTC. Protein product: CAIKGDGDYGYTF.

The genes are TRBV5-1 and TRBJ1-5, with TRBD1 matching 9 bases. CDR1 and CDR2 from the germline V gene are SGHRS and YFSETQ. The CDR3 extends over 16 amino acids. V lost 0 bases and J lost 7; bases outside the gene matches: 8. The CDR3 bases are TGCGCCAGCAGCTTGGGAGGACAGGGGAGTCGGCAGCCCCAGCATTTT. Protein product: CASSLGGQGSRQPQHF. Using reference TRBV5-1 and TRBJ1-5 for the parts outside the CDR3, the full variable domain is KAGVTQTPRYLIKTRGQQVTLSCSPISGHRSVSWYQQTPGQGLQFLFEYFSETQRNKGNFPGRFSGRQFSNSRSEMNVSTLELGDSALYLCASSLGGQGSRQPQHFGDGTRLSIL.

The genes are TRBV10-3 and TRBJ2-3; 9 bases are a match to TRBD2. The V gene's germline CDR1 is ENHRY and CDR2 SYGVKD. The CDR3 is 16 amino acids. J was trimmed by 0 bases and V by 3 bases; bases with no gene match: 4. The CDR3 loop is CAISDRREGSTDTQYF. The DNA of the CDR3 is TGTGCCATCAGTGACAGGCGGGAGGGGAGCACAGATACGCAGTATTTT.

V gene TRBV7-2 combines with J gene TRBJ1-2; the D gene is possibly TRBD1 (5 bases). The CDR3 is 14 amino acids. Germline assignment: CDR1 SGHTA and CDR2 FQGNSA. Between the trimmed V and J ends, which lost 4 bases and 4 bases, there was a span of 13 bases. The DNA of the CDR3 is TGTGCCAGCAGCTCTCTGGACAAATTCTATGGCTACACCTTC. Protein product: CASSSLDKFYGYTF. The full variable domain, its missing parts supplied by reference TRBV7-2 and TRBJ1-2, is GAGVSQSPSNKVTEKGKDVELRCDPISGHTALYWYRQSLGQGLEFLIYFQGNSAPDKSGLPSDRFSAERTGGSVSTLTIQRTQQEDSAVYLCASSSLDKFYGYTFGSGTRLTVV.

The rearrangement links TRBV24-1 to TRBJ2-7; tentatively, D is TRBD1 (6 bases). V dropped 7 bases and J dropped 0 bases, with 9 bases sitting between them. The germline gives CDR1 KGHDR, CDR2 SFDVKD. The CDR3 covers 13 residues. Here the CDR3 DNA reads TGTGCCACCAGGGGGACAACCTCCTACGAGCAGTACTTC. Translation gives CATRGTTSYEQYF.

V usage is TRBV9 and J usage is TRBJ2-3; D is unresolved. Germline loops: CDR1 SGDLS, CDR2 YYNGEE. Trimming removed 4 bases from V and 5 bases from J, with 8 bases in between. This CDR3 comprises 12 residues. This CDR3 reads CASSPSGDTQYF. The CDR3 DNA follows: TGTGCCAGCAGCCCCTCAGGAGATACGCAGTATTTT.

The genes are TRBV11-3 and TRBJ2-1; tentatively, D is TRBD1 (6 bases). V dropped 0 bases and J dropped 4 bases, with 10 bases sitting between them. The germline gives CDR1 SGHNT, CDR2 YENEEA. The CDR3 has 15 amino acids. The CDR3 DNA reads as TGTGCCAGCAGCTTAGATCCCGGACAGTACAATGAGCAGTTCTTC. Translated, it gives CASSLDPGQYNEQFF.

The chain has TRBV19 and TRBJ2-1, with D perhaps matching TRBD1 (7 bases). Germline V gene lookup returns CDR1 LNHDA and CDR2 SQIVND (reference sequence). This CDR3 contains 13 residues. V was cut by 7 bases and J by 10 bases, with 17 bases left in between. The CDR3 coding sequence is TGTGCCAGTAAAGTGACAGGGAGGAAGGAGCAGTTCTTC. Translated, it gives CASKVTGRKEQFF.

A remark on this clone: Other DNA sequences in the same sample also yield this CDR3. V and J are TRBV9 and TRBJ1-4; D is possibly TRBD1 (5 bases). This CDR3 is 15 amino acids long. V shed 0 bases and J shed 0 bases, with 6 bases lying between them. CDR1 and CDR2 from the germline V gene are SGDLS and YYNGEE. The chain's CDR3 is CASSVGGATNEKLFF. The CDR3 nucleotides are TGTGCCAGCAGCGTAGGGGGGGCAACTAATGAAAAACTGTTTTTT.

This chain joins TRBV10-3 and TRBJ2-7, with 10 bases fitting TRBD2. Germline trimming cut 4 bases from V and 4 bases from J; bases unmatched to any gene: 13. The CDR3 spans 17 residues. The germline V gene encodes CDR1 ENHRY and CDR2 SYGVKD. The CDR3 sequence: CAISASPSGGYHYEQYF. CDR3 DNA sequence: TGTGCCATCAGTGCCTCCCCTAGCGGGGGATACCATTACGAGCAGTACTTC.